Below, 25 T cell receptor beta chains from the same sample are listed, as sequenced in a study of T cell clonality in common variable immunodeficiency. Their recognized antigens are unknown. Study-level points and caveats: Fewer deletions and N-nucleotide insertions were reportedly seen in common variable immunodeficiency TCR beta sequences.

TCRdb keeps only in-frame clones here, not all; method: immunoSEQ multiplex PCR. The sample is made up of fewer than 40,000 clones, none counted only once. Sequenced input: peripheral blood mononuclear cells. These receptors originate from a human donor with common variable immunodeficiency.

This clone was detected ten times or more. CDR3 DNA, as far as it was read: TGCAGTGCTAGAGCGGAGCCGGGAACTAGCGGGAGTAGTACCGGGGAG. Residues: CSARAEPGTSGSSTGE. From start to end, the CDR3 is CSARAEPGTSGSSTGELFF. The chain links TRBV20-1 to TRBJ2-2, with 11 bases lining up with TRBD2. The read stops 3 residues short of the end of the CDR3; the missing end is completed from the germline J gene. The CDR3 totals 19 residues. With 1 base clipped from V and 5 bases from J, the junction kept 15 bases outside the gene matches. CDR1 DFQATT and CDR2 SNEGSKA come from the germline V gene (reference sequence).

This clone showed up many times. The read terminates 3 residues before the CDR3 end, so the remaining end is supplied by the germline J gene. V gene TRBV29-1 combines with J gene TRBJ1-1; weak D call: TRBD1 (6 bases). Trimming took off 6 bases at V and 1 base at J, with 9 bases between the two ends. This CDR3 has 12 residues. CDR1 is SQVTM and CDR2 is ANQGSEA in the germline V gene. Incomplete CDR3 DNA: TGCAGCGTAATGGACAGGAACACTGAA. It specifies CSVMDRNTE. Given in full, the CDR3 is CSVMDRNTEAFF.

The CDR3 bases that were read are TGTGCCAGCTCACCACTAGCGGGAGTTGTAGATACG. Translation gives CASSPLAGVVDT. In full, the CDR3 is CASSPLAGVVDTQYF. The chain links TRBV18 to TRBJ2-3; 9 positions match TRBD2. The read gets to within 3 residues of the CDR3 end, and the germline J gene fills in the rest. V shed 1 base, J shed 5 bases, and the junction held 4 bases outside the gene matches. The CDR3 contains 15 residues. Germline V gives CDR1 KGHSH, CDR2 LQKENI.

Concerning this clone: The read terminates 3 residues ahead of where the CDR3 ends, so the germline J gene completes it. The chain uses TRBV5-6 and TRBJ1-4, with 7 bases lining up with TRBD1. V was clipped by 4 bases and J by 4 bases; unmatched bases: 7. The CDR3 is made up of 15 amino acids. The V gene's germline CDR1 is SGHDT and CDR2 YYEEEE. The CDR3 protein is CASSPTGALNEKLFF. Incomplete CDR3 DNA: TGTGCCAGCAGCCCTACAGGGGCCCTTAATGAAAAA.

This clone was seen only a few times. The sequence runs out 3 residues before the end of the CDR3; the remainder is reconstructed from the germline J gene. V gene TRBV6-1 combines with J gene TRBJ2-3; 7 nucleotides match TRBD2. J was trimmed by 2 bases and V by 5 bases; bases with no gene match: 19. CDR3 length equals 19 residues. CDR1 MNHNS and CDR2 SASEGT come from the germline V gene. CDR3 bases read: TGTGCCAGCAGTAAAGGACTAGGGCCCATCTCGTTCAACACAGATACG. Residues: CASSKGLGPISFNTDT. The whole CDR3 sequence reads CASSKGLGPISFNTDTQYF.

This clone was detected ten times or more. The read is 3 residues too short to cover the CDR3 end, so that end is filled in from the germline J gene. V usage is TRBV18 and J usage is TRBJ2-7; 10 bases match TRBD1. Germline-derived CDR1 and CDR2 are KGHSH and LQKENI. This CDR3 has 16 residues. J lost 4 bases, V lost 0 bases, and 6 bases had no gene match. CDR3: CASSPPGQGKGYEQYF. CDR3 bases read: TGTGCCAGCTCACCACCGGGACAGGGGAAAGGTTACGAG.

The sample holds a few counts of this clone. The CDR3 extends 3 residues past the end of the read, so its final part is completed from the germline J gene. This chain connects TRBV11-3 to TRBJ2-5; D perhaps matches TRBD1 (5 bases). There are 14 residues in the CDR3. V lost 0 bases to trimming and J lost 2 bases, with 7 bases between them. The V gene's germline CDR1 is SGHNT and CDR2 YENEEA. This chain's CDR3 is CASSLEAGQETQYF. Partial CDR3 DNA: TGTGCCAGCAGCTTAGAGGCAGGGCAAGAGACC.

Many counts were recorded for this clone. The read is 3 residues too short to cover the CDR3 end, so that end is filled in from the germline J gene. The rearrangement links TRBV18 to TRBJ1-1; D gene ambiguous. The CDR3 is made up of 15 amino acids. V lost 0 bases to trimming and J lost 1 base, with 9 bases between them. Germline CDR1 is KGHSH and CDR2 is LQKENI. Partial CDR3 DNA: TGTGCCAGCTCACCACCGCAGTCTCGGAACACTGAA. Protein sequence: CASSPPQSRNTE. The CDR3 as a whole reads CASSPPQSRNTEAFF.

This clone was counted a few times. The read stops 3 residues short of the end of the CDR3; the missing end is completed from the germline J gene. The rearrangement joins TRBV20-1 to TRBJ1-2; tentative D call: TRBD1 (5 bases). CDR1 and CDR2 (germline): DFQATT, SNEGSKA (reference sequence). This CDR3 region has 14 residues. V was shortened by 3 bases and J by 7 bases, with 18 bases between the two germline ends. Here the CDR3 reads CSASDSSGTAGYTF. CDR3 DNA (partial): TGCAGTGCTAGTGATAGCTCAGGGACTGCTGGC.

This clone has more than one count but fewer than ten. The read falls 3 residues short of the CDR3 end, and the missing part is taken from the germline J gene. J is TRBJ2-5 and V is TRBV18, with a tentative D call TRBD1 (6 bases). The CDR3 is 15 residues long. V lost 0 bases, J lost 3 bases, and 11 bases lay in between. The germline V gene has CDR1 KGHSH and CDR2 LQKENI. The CDR3 sequence is CASSPPGAWEETQYF. The DNA read from the CDR3 is TGTGCCAGCTCACCACCGGGGGCTTGGGAAGAGACC. Using reference TRBV18 and TRBJ2-5 for the parts outside the CDR3, the full variable domain is NAGVMQNPRHLVRRRGQEARLRCSPMKGHSHVYWYRQLPEEGLKFMVYLQKENIIDESGMPKERFSAEFPKEGPSILRIQQVVRGDSAAYFCASSPPGAWEETQYFGPGTRLLVL.

About this clone: The read terminates 3 residues ahead of where the CDR3 ends, so the germline J gene completes it. The chain uses TRBV11-1 and TRBJ1-2; D gene unclear. The CDR3 has 14 amino acids. Germline values: CDR1 SGHAT, CDR2 FQDESV (reference sequence). V lost 1 base, J lost 6 bases, and 12 bases lay in between. The sequenced CDR3 bases are TGTGCCAGCAGCTTAGAGTCCAGGTGGAATGGC. This gives the protein CASSLESRWNG. The full CDR3 protein reads CASSLESRWNGYTF.

This clone was seen more than once but under ten times. From the germline J gene comes the end of the CDR3, since the read stops 3 residues before it. This chain uses TRBV5-6 with TRBJ1-1; TRBD1 matches at 10 bases. The CDR3 covers 15 residues. From germline, CDR1 is SGHDT and CDR2 YYEEEE. V shed 5 bases and J 5 bases; nucleotides not matched to a gene: 9. The CDR3 spells CASSRDRGGGTEAFF. The covered CDR3 bases are TGTGCCAGCAGTCGGGACAGGGGAGGCGGAACTGAA. The full variable domain, rest sourced from reference TRBV5-6 and TRBJ1-1, is DAGVTQSPTHLIKTRGQQVTLRCSPKSGHDTVSWYQQALGQGPQFIFQYYEEEERQRGNFPDRFSGHQFPNYSSELNVNALLLGDSALYLCASSRDRGGGTEAFFGQGTRLTVV.

With regard to this clone: The read ends 3 residues shy of where the CDR3 ends; the end is completed using the germline J gene. The chain joins TRBV7-3 to TRBJ2-3; tentative D call: TRBD2 (6 bases). The CDR3 has 14 amino acids. The germline V and J ends were trimmed by 5 bases and 6 bases, with 15 bases remaining between them. Germline loops: CDR1 SGHTA, CDR2 FQGTGA. Partial CDR3 DNA: TGTGCCAGCAGCGCCCGCCGGGACTCTGATACG. Protein: CASSARRDSDT. The full-length CDR3 reads as CASSARRDSDTQYF.

Concerning this clone itself: The read halts 3 residues ahead of the CDR3 end, with the missing end drawn from the germline J gene. The rearrangement uses TRBV18 and TRBJ2-1; TRBD1 is a possible D gene (8 bases). Per the germline V gene, CDR1 is KGHSH and CDR2 is LQKENI. Trimming stripped 6 bases from V and 1 base from J, with 13 bases between. The CDR3 spans 15 residues. CDR3 DNA (partial): TGTGCCAGCTCGCTACAGGGGGGGTCCTACAATGAG. Its protein is CASSLQGGSYNE. From start to end, the CDR3 is CASSLQGGSYNEQFF.

This clone has a handful of counts. The read stops 3 residues short of the end of the CDR3; the missing end is completed from the germline J gene. V is TRBV19 and J is TRBJ1-2, with TRBD1 matching 8 bases. In germline, CDR1 is LNHDA, CDR2 SQIVND (reference sequence). The CDR3 is 13 amino acids. Unmatched junction bases numbered 8, after V lost 9 bases and J lost 5 bases. The sequenced CDR3 bases are TGTGCCAGCTCACCGGGACAGGAGTATGGC. Translated: CASSPGQEYG. The whole CDR3 is CASSPGQEYGYTF.

This clone was seen ten or more times. The sequenced CDR3 bases are TGCAGTGCTAGACCGGCCTCTAGCGCACTAACCTACGAG. This gives the protein CSARPASSALTYE. The CDR3 in its entirety is CSARPASSALTYEQYF. The V gene is TRBV20-1, the J gene TRBJ2-7; maybe TRBD2 (6 bases). The CDR3 end is not reached by the read, which stops 3 residues before it; the germline J gene fills it in. V was pared by 2 bases and J by 2 bases, with 19 bases between. Per germline, CDR1 DFQATT and CDR2 SNEGSKA (reference sequence). CDR3 length: 16 residues.

A remark on this clone: The read ends 3 residues shy of where the CDR3 ends; the end is completed using the germline J gene. The chain carries TRBV18 and TRBJ2-3; TRBD1 agrees at 10 bases. The ends lost 3 bases at V and 3 bases at J; junction bases unmatched: 6. The CDR3 runs to 16 residues. Germline CDR1 is KGHSH and CDR2 is LQKENI. CDR3 region: CASSPKTGGRTDTQYF. Partial CDR3 DNA: TGTGCCAGCTCACCCAAGACAGGGGGCCGGACAGATACG.

This clone qualifies as medium-sized. The CDR3 end falls 3 residues outside the read, so it is completed with the germline J gene. The chain combines TRBV20-1 with TRBJ2-4; 7 bases align to TRBD2. Per the germline V gene, CDR1 is DFQATT and CDR2 is SNEGSKA (reference sequence). CDR3 size: 15 residues. V trimming: 0 bases; J trimming: 4 bases; junction bases outside the gene matches: 6. CDR3 amino acids: CSARDGGLGKNIQYF. The sequenced part of the CDR3 DNA is TGCAGTGCTAGAGACGGGGGGTTGGGGAAAAACATT.

For this clone: The missing CDR3 end, 3 residues past where the read stops, is filled in from the germline J gene. The chain carries TRBV30 and TRBJ1-1; 8 nucleotides agree with TRBD1. This CDR3 has 14 amino acids. J gave up 4 bases and V 3 bases, and 7 bases lay outside the gene matches. In germline, CDR1 is GTSNPN, CDR2 SVGIG (reference sequence). CDR3 residues: CAWRQGAKGTEAFF. Partial CDR3 DNA: TGTGCCTGGAGGCAGGGGGCTAAAGGCACTGAA.

This clone showed up many times. The sequence runs out 3 residues before the end of the CDR3; the remainder is reconstructed from the germline J gene. V is TRBV29-1 and J is TRBJ1-3; the D is unclear. This CDR3 contains 11 residues. The V gene lost 7 bases and the J gene lost 0 bases, with 4 bases spanning the gap. The germline V gene encodes CDR1 SQVTM and CDR2 ANQGSEA. CDR3 protein: CSALSGNTIYF. CDR3 DNA (partial): TGCAGCGCACTCTCTGGAAACACC.

The sample holds a few counts of this clone. The read ends 3 residues shy of where the CDR3 ends; the end is completed using the germline J gene. This chain uses TRBV6-2 or TRBV6-3 with TRBJ1-6; 7 bases are a match to TRBD1. This CDR3 contains 14 residues. After removal of 6 bases from V and 8 bases from J, the junction contained 7 bases not matched to a gene. Per germline, CDR1 MNHEY and CDR2 SVGEGT. CDR3 protein: CASSTGQWDSPLHF. Incomplete CDR3 DNA: TGTGCCAGCAGCACGGGACAGTGGGATTCACCC.

This clone has at least ten counts. The read halts 3 residues ahead of the CDR3 end, with the missing end drawn from the germline J gene. The chain carries TRBV18 and TRBJ1-5, with a tentative D call TRBD1 (6 bases). Deletions cut 0 bases from V and 4 bases from J, with 10 bases between. Looked up from germline, CDR1 is KGHSH and CDR2 is LQKENI. This CDR3 is built from 15 residues. The CDR3 sequence: CASSPPKGVNQPQHF. The covered CDR3 bases are TGTGCCAGCTCACCACCGAAGGGGGTTAATCAGCCC.

This clone was seen many times. The sequenced fragment ends 3 residues before the CDR3 boundary, so the rest is inferred from the germline J gene. The J gene is TRBJ1-4, the V gene TRBV5-4; TRBD1 is a possible D gene (6 bases). CDR1 and CDR2 (germline): SGHNT, YYREEE (reference sequence). The CDR3 loop spans 14 amino acids. V lost 5 bases to trimming and J lost 7 bases, with 15 bases between them. CDR3 amino acids: CASSRSRGSEKLFF. The CDR3 DNA, read in part, is TGTGCCAGCAGTCGGAGCAGGGGTAGTGAAAAA.

In this sample, this clone turned up many times. The read ends 3 residues early relative to the CDR3; the germline J gene fills the gap. The chain uses TRBV7-3 and TRBJ1-6, with a tentative D call TRBD1 (6 bases). V gave up 2 bases and J gave up 10 bases, with 12 bases separating them. The CDR3 consists of 14 residues. The germline V gene encodes CDR1 SGHTA and CDR2 FQGTGA. CDR3 residues: CASSLGGFRSPLHF. CDR3 bases read: TGTGCCAGCAGCTTAGGGGGCTTCCGATCACCC.

This clone was seen ten or more times. The CDR3 DNA, read in part, is TGTGCCAGGCCCGGGACAGGGAGAGAGTTTCGGCAGCCC. As protein: CARPGTGREFRQP. The full CDR3 protein is CARPGTGREFRQPQHF. The chain has TRBV6-4 and TRBJ1-5, with TRBD1 matching over 9 bases. The CDR3 end falls 3 residues outside the read, so it is completed with the germline J gene. The CDR3 spans 16 residues. Germline V gene sequence: CDR1 MRHNA, CDR2 SNTAGT. With 9 bases clipped from V and 7 bases from J, the junction kept 16 bases outside the gene matches.